The entry below describes one TCR beta chain. This entry comes from a study of blood T cell repertoires in COVID-19. On the study more broadly: Sources were T cells, B-cell-depleted T cells, or PBMCs; the material itself was cDNA or gDNA.

Data came from immunoSEQ multiplex PCR; TCRdb stores just in-frame clones and leaves some out. The profile shows about 180,000 clones, 88% of them singletons. Sequencing used peripheral blood. The sequence was collected from a young woman with acute or convalescent COVID-19.

Here the CDR3 reads CASSYRYEQYF. The CDR3 DNA follows: TGTGCCAGCAGTTACAGATACGAGCAGTACTTC. The chain has TRBV2 and TRBJ2-7, with unresolved D. The germline V gene encodes CDR1 SNHLY and CDR2 FYNNEI. This CDR3 has 11 residues. V was shortened by 5 bases and J by 4 bases, with 6 bases between the two germline ends.